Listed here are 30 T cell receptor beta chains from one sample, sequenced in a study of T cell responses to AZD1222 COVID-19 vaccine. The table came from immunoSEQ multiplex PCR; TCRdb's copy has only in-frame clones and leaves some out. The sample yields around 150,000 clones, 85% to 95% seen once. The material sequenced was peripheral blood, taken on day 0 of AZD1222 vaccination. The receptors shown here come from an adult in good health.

The DNA of the CDR3 is TGTGCCAGCAGGGCTACTAGCGGGAGAAGCGGGGAGACCCAGTACTTC. It is translated as CASRATSGRSGETQYF. This rearrangement joins TRBV2 to TRBJ2-5; 11 positions match TRBD2. The CDR3 is 16 amino acids. The V gene end was trimmed by 6 bases and the J gene end by 5 bases; junction bases not matched to a gene: 11. Per germline, CDR1 SNHLY and CDR2 FYNNEI.

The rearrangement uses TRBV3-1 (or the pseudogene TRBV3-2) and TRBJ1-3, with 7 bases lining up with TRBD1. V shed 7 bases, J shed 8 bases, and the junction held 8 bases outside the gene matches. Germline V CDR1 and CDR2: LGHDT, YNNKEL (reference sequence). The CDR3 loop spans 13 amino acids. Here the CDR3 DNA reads TGTGCCAGCACCAACGAGGGGGCCCACACCATATATTTT. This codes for CASTNEGAHTIYF.

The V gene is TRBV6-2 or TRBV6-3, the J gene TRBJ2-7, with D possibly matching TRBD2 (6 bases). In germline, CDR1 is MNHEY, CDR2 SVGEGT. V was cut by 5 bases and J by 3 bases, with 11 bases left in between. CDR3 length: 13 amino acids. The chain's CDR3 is CASSGGLYYEQYV. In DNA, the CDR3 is TGTGCCAGCAGTGGGGGACTCTACTACGAGCAGTACGTC.

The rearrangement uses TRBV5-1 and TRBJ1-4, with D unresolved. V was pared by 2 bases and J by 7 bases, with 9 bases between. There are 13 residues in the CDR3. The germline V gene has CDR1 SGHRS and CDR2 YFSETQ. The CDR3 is CASSFMNGEKLFF. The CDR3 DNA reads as TGCGCCAGCAGCTTCATGAACGGTGAAAAACTGTTTTTT.

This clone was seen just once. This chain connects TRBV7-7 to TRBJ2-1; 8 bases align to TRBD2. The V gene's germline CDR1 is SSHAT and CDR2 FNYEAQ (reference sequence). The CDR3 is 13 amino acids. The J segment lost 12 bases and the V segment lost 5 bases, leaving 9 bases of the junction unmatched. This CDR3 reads CASSGYLSGTQFF. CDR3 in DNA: TGTGCCAGCAGCGGCTACCTTAGCGGGACGCAGTTCTTC.

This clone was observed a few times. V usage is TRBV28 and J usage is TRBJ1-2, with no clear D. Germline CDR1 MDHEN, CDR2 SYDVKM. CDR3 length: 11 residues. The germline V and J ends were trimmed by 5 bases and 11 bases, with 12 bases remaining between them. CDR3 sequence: CASSPEGYYTF. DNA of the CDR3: TGTGCCAGCAGTCCCGAGGGATATTACACCTTC.

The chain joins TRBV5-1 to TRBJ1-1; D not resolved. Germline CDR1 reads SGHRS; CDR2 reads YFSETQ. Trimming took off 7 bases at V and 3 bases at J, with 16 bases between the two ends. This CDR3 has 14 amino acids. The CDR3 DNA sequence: TGCGCCAGCCAGAGAGTACCCGGCGACACTGAAGCTTTCTTT. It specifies CASQRVPGDTEAFF.

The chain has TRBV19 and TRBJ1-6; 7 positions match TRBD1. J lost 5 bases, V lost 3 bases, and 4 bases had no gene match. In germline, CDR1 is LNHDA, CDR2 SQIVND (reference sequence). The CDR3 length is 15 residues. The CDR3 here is CASSITGVDNSPLHF. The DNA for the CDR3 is TGTGCCAGTAGTATTACAGGGGTCGATAATTCACCCCTCCACTTT. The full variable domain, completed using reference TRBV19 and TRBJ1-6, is DGGITQSPKYLFRKEGQNVTLSCEQNLNHDAMYWYRQDPGQGLRLIYYSQIVNDFQKGDIAEGYSVSREKKESFPLTVTSAQKNPTAFYLCASSITGVDNSPLHFGNGTRLTVT.

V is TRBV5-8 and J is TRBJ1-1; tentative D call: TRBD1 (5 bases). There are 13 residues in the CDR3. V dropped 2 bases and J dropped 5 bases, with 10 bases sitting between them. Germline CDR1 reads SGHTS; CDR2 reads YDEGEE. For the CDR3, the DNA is TGTGCCAGCAGCTTCGGTGGGGGGACTGAAGCTTTCTTT. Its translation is CASSFGGGTEAFF.

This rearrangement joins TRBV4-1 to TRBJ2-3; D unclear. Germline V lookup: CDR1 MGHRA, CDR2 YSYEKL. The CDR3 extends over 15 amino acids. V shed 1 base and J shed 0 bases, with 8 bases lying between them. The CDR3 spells CASSQVPDSTDTQYF. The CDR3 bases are TGCGCCAGCAGCCAAGTCCCGGACAGCACAGATACGCAGTATTTT.

This CDR3 reads CASDGPTNPYGYTF. The CDR3 nucleotides are TGTGCCTCGGACGGTCCTACTAATCCCTATGGCTACACCTTC. V is TRBV10-3 and J is TRBJ1-2; D gene ambiguous. V lost 11 bases, J lost 4 bases, and 20 bases lay in between. CDR3 length equals 14 residues. Germline CDR1 ENHRY, CDR2 SYGVKD.

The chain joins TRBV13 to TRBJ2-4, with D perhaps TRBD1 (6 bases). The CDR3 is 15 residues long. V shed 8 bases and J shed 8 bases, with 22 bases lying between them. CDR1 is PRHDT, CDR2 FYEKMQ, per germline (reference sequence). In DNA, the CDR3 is TGTGCCAGCCCTGGGCCCGCGGATCCAGGGGACATTCAGTACTTC. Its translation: CASPGPADPGDIQYF.

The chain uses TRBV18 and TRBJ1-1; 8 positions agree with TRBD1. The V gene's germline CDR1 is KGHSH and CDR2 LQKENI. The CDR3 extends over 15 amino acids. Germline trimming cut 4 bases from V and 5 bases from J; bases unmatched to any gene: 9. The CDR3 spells CASSQTTGEGTEAFF. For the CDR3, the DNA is TGTGCCAGCTCACAAACGACAGGGGAGGGGACTGAAGCTTTCTTT.

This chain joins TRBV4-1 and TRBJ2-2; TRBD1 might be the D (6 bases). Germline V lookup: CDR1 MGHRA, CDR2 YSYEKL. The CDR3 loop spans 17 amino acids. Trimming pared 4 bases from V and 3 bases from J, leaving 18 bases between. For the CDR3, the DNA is TGCGCCAGCAGCCGTCAGACCACAGGGATGGACACCGGGGAGCTGTTTTTT. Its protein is CASSRQTTGMDTGELFF.

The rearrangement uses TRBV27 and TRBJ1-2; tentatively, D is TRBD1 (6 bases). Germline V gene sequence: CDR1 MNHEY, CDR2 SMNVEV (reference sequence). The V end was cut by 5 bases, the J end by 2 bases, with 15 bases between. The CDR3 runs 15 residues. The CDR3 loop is CASSTRQALNYGYTF. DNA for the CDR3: TGTGCCAGCAGTACCCGACAGGCACTGAACTATGGCTACACCTTC.

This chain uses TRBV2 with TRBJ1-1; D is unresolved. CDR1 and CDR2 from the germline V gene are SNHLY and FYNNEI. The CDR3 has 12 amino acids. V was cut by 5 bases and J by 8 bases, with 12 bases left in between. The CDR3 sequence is CASSRVGTEAFF. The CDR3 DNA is TGTGCCAGCAGTAGGGTGGGTACAGAAGCTTTCTTT.

The CDR3 loop is CASSGDASTDTQYF. The CDR3 DNA sequence: TGTGCCAGCAGCGGAGACGCAAGCACAGATACGCAGTATTTT. The rearrangement links TRBV7-9 to TRBJ2-3, with D unclear. The germline CDR1 and CDR2 sequences are SEHNR and FQNEAQ (reference sequence). V lost 5 bases, J lost 0 bases, and 9 bases lay in between. CDR3 length equals 14 residues.

CDR3 nucleotide sequence: TGTGCCAGCAGCTTCATGGGTGCCTACGAGCAGTACGTC. Its protein product is CASSFMGAYEQYV. This chain joins TRBV11-2 and TRBJ2-7; D gene ambiguous. This CDR3 comprises 13 residues. From germline, CDR1 is SGHAT and CDR2 FQNNGV. V was pared by 3 bases and J by 2 bases, with 8 bases between.

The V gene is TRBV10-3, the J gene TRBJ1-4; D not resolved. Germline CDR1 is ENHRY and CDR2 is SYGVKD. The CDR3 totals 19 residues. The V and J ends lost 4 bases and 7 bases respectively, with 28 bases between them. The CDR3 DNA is TGTGCCATCAGTGTAATTTTGGTTACGGGAGACGGGTTCAGTGAAAAACTGTTTTTT. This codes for CAISVILVTGDGFSEKLFF.

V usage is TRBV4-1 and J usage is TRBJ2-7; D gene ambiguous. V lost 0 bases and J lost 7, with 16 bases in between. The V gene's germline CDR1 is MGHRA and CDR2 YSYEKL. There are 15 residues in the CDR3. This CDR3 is CASSQDPGKLYEQYV. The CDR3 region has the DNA TGCGCCAGCAGCCAAGACCCTGGGAAATTGTATGAGCAGTACGTC.

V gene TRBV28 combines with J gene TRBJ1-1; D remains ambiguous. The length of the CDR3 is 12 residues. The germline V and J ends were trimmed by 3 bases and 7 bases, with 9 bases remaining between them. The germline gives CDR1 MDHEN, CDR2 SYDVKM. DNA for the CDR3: TGTGCCAGCAGTTTGCATAGTTATGAAGCTTTCTTT. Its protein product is CASSLHSYEAFF.

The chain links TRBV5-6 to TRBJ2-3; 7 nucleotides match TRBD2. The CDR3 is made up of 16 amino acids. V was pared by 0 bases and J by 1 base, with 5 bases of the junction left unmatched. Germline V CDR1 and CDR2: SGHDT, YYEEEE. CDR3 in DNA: TGTGCCAGCAGCTTGGAAGCGGGGAGCCGCACAGATACGCAGTATTTT. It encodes CASSLEAGSRTDTQYF.

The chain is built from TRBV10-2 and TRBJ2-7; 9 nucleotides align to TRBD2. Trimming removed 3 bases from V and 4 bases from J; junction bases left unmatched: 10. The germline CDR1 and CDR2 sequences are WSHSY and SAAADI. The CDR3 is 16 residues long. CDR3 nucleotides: TGCGCCAGCAGTGACCCCCTGGCGGGAGGGAAATACGAGCAGTACGTC. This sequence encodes CASSDPLAGGKYEQYV.

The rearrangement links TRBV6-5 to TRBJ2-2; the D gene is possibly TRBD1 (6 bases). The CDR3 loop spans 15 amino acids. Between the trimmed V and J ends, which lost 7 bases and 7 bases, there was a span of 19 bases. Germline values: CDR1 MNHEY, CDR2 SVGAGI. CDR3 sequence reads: CASILDRPRGGELFF. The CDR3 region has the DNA TGTGCCAGCATCTTGGACAGACCGAGGGGCGGGGAGCTGTTTTTT.

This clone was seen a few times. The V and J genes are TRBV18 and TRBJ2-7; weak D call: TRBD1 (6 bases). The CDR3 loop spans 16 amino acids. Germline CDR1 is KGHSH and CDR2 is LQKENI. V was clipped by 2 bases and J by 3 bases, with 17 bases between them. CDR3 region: CASSPFSLGAGYEQYV. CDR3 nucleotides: TGTGCCAGCTCACCATTTAGTTTGGGGGCAGGCTACGAGCAGTACGTC.

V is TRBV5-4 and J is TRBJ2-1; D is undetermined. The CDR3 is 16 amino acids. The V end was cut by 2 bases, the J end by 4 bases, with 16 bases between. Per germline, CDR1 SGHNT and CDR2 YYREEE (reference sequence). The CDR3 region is CASSLRNWNDYNEQFF. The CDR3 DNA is TGTGCCAGCAGCTTACGCAACTGGAATGATTACAATGAGCAGTTCTTC.

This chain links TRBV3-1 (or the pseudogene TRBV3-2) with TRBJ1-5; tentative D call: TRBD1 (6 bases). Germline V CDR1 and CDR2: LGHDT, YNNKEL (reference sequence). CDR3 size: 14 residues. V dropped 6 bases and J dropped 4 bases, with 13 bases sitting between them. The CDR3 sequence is CASRATGINQPQHF. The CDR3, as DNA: TGTGCCAGCAGGGCGACAGGAATTAATCAGCCCCAGCATTTT.

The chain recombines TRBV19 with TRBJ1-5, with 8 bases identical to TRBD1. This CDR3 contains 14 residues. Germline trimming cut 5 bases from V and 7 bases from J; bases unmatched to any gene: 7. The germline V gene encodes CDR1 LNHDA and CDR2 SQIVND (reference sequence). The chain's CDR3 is CASSVTGAHQPQHF. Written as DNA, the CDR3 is TGTGCCAGTAGTGTGACAGGGGCGCACCAGCCCCAGCATTTT.

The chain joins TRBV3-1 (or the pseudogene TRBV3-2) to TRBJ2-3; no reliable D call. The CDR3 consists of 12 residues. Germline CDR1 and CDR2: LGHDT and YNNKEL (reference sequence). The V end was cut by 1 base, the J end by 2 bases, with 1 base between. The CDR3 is CASSQVTDTQYF. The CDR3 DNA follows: TGTGCCAGCAGCCAAGTCACAGATACGCAGTATTTT.

DNA of the CDR3: TGTGCCATCAGCTCCGGGACAGGGGGGGGACAGCCCCAGCATTTT. Encoded protein: CAISSGTGGGQPQHF. The chain couples TRBV10-3 to TRBJ1-5; 11 nucleotides agree with TRBD1. This CDR3 has 15 residues. Germline V gene sequence: CDR1 ENHRY, CDR2 SYGVKD. V shed 6 bases and J 7 bases; nucleotides not matched to a gene: 8.